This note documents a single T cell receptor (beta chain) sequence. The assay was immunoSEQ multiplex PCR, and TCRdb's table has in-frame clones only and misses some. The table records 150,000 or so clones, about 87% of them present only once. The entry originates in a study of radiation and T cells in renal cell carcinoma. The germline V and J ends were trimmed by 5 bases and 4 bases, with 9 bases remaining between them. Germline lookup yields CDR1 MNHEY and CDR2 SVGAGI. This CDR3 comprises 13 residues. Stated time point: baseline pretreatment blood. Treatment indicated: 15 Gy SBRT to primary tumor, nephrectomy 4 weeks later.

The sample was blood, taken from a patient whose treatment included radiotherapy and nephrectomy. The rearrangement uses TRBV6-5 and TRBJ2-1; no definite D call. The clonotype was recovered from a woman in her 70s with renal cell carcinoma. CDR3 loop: CASSMDAYNEQFF. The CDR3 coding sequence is TGTGCCAGCAGTATGGACGCGTACAATGAGCAGTTCTTC.